The 14 T cell receptor beta chains presented below share a single source sample, sequenced in a study of response to subunit inactivated influenza vaccine. TCRdb called the RT-PCR reads again in MiXCR, with one record for every CDR3 protein. The sample includes around 710,000 distinct CDR3 sequences, about 15% of them seen just once. Sample: PBMCs from blood, taken about 14 days before vaccination. The source is a man aged 50-60 years who received an inactivated influenza vaccine.

This clonotype was counted between two and nine times. The chain carries TRBV7-2 and TRBJ2-3; D is undetermined. This CDR3 region has 15 residues. Germline V gives CDR1 SGHTA, CDR2 FQGNSA. V was clipped by 2 bases and J by 1 base, with 10 bases between them. CDR3 sequence: CASSLLAFGTDTQYF. The CDR3 bases are TGTGCCAGCAGCTTATTGGCGTTTGGCACAGATACGCAGTATTTT. Variable domain in full (rest from reference TRBV7-2 and TRBJ2-3): GAGVSQSPSNKVTEKGKDVELRCDPISGHTALYWYRQSLGQGLEFLIYFQGNSAPDKSGLPSDRFSAERTGGSVSTLTIQRTQQEDSAVYLCASSLLAFGTDTQYFGPGTRLTVL.

This clonotype was detected many times. This chain uses TRBV7-2 with TRBJ2-5; D is uncertain. CDR3 length: 12 residues. The V and J ends lost 1 base and 5 bases respectively, with 5 bases between them. Germline V gene lookup returns CDR1 SGHTA and CDR2 FQGNSA. This CDR3 reads CASSLVRETQYF. Written as DNA, the CDR3 is TGTGCCAGCAGCTTAGTTCGGGAGACCCAGTACTTC.

This clonotype occurred a few times. The gene calls are TRBV4-2 and TRBJ2-5; D perhaps matches TRBD2 (5 bases). Germline V gene data show CDR1 as LGHNA and CDR2 as YNFKEQ. V shed 0 bases and J shed 1 base, with 12 bases lying between them. The CDR3 extends over 16 amino acids. CDR3 sequence (DNA): TGTGCCAGCAGCCAAGAATCGGCCAGCGGCCAAGAGACCCAGTACTTC. Translating gives CASSQESASGQETQYF.

Points on this clonotype: One end of the junction does not line up with germline, which may come from a read error. CDR3 protein: CALSGGAGFGLNEQFF. CDR3 DNA: TGTGCCCTCAGTGGGGGGGCAGGGTTCGGGCTAAATGAGCAGTTCTTC. This chain connects TRBV10-3 to TRBJ2-1, with a weak D call TRBD2 (7 bases). Germline loops: CDR1 ENHRY, CDR2 SYGVKD. The length of the CDR3 is 16 residues.

The J gene is TRBJ1-3, the V gene TRBV20-1; weak D call: TRBD1 (5 bases). There are 11 residues in the CDR3. The V end lost 6 bases, the J end lost 7 bases, and 10 bases lay between the germline ends. Germline V CDR1 and CDR2: DFQATT, SNEGSKA (reference sequence). CDR3 sequence (DNA): TGCAGTGCCGACGGGGGGAACACCATATATTTT. It yields the protein CSADGGNTIYF.

This sequence joins TRBV28 and TRBJ2-7, with D perhaps TRBD1 (7 bases). Trimming shortened V by 5 bases and J by 4 bases, and 21 bases separated the two germline ends. The germline CDR1 and CDR2 sequences are MDHEN and SYDVKM. CDR3 length: 16 residues. This CDR3 reads CASSPVGAGGLYEQYF. The DNA for the CDR3 is TGTGCCAGCAGTCCTGTCGGGGCAGGGGGGTTGTACGAGCAGTACTTC.

V usage is TRBV9 and J usage is TRBJ2-7, with D perhaps TRBD1 (5 bases). CDR1 and CDR2 from the germline V gene are SGDLS and YYNGEE. The V gene lost 0 bases and the J gene lost 4 bases, with 14 bases spanning the gap. The CDR3 length is 15 residues. The CDR3 DNA reads TGTGCCAGCAGCGTAGCGTCTAATCAGGGTTACGAGCAGTACTTC. Protein: CASSVASNQGYEQYF.

The CDR3: CASSSYRGRRDGYTF. The CDR3 nucleotides read TGTGCCAGCAGTTCATACAGGGGGCGGAGAGATGGCTACACCTTC. V gene TRBV12-3 or TRBV12-4 combines with J gene TRBJ1-2; 9 bases align to TRBD1. The CDR3 spans 15 residues. V was clipped by 4 bases and J by 6 bases; unmatched bases: 9.

CDR3 in amino acids: CASSFQLAGGTYEQYF. DNA of the CDR3: TGTGCCAGCAGCTTTCAACTAGCGGGAGGAACCTACGAGCAGTACTTC. The rearrangement links TRBV7-2 to TRBJ2-7; 12 bases match TRBD2. There are 16 residues in the CDR3. CDR1 SGHTA and CDR2 FQGNSA come from the germline V gene. Trimming at V came to 3 bases and at J to 2 bases, leaving 5 bases not matched to a gene.

CDR3 sequence: CASSKDGGVAKNIQYF. CDR3 DNA: TGCGCCAGCAGCAAGGACGGTGGGGTGGCCAAAAACATTCAGTACTTC. V usage is TRBV5-1 and J usage is TRBJ2-4; D gene unclear. The CDR3 is 16 amino acids. Germline values: CDR1 SGHRS, CDR2 YFSETQ. Trimming took 4 bases from V and 1 from J, leaving 15 bases between them.

The chain links TRBV9 to TRBJ1-2, with 8 bases aligning to TRBD1. J lost 2 bases, V lost 3 bases, and 12 bases had no gene match. CDR3 length: 17 amino acids. CDR1 and CDR2 from the germline V gene are SGDLS and YYNGEE. The CDR3 bases are TGTGCCAGCAGCGGAAGCGTCGACAGGGGCCCAAACTATGGCTACACCTTC. Amino acids: CASSGSVDRGPNYGYTF.

This sequence joins TRBV6-1 and TRBJ2-1; D perhaps matches TRBD1 (6 bases). V was shortened by 8 bases and J by 8 bases, with 10 bases between the two germline ends. Germline V gene data show CDR1 as MNHNS and CDR2 as SASEGT. The CDR3 runs 11 residues. CDR3 sequence: CASLRGDEQFF. CDR3 nucleotides: TGTGCCAGCCTCAGGGGTGATGAGCAGTTCTTC.

The genes are TRBV5-1 and TRBJ2-2; the match to TRBD1 covers 9 bases. In germline, CDR1 is SGHRS, CDR2 YFSETQ. The CDR3 covers 16 residues. J gave up 3 bases and V 7 bases, and 10 bases lay outside the gene matches. The CDR3 is CASREPGTGYTGELFF. CDR3 DNA: TGCGCCAGCCGGGAACCCGGGACAGGGTACACCGGGGAGCTGTTTTTT.

This clonotype showed up just a few times. The chain combines TRBV5-1 with TRBJ2-7; D remains ambiguous. The CDR3 loop spans 14 amino acids. In germline, CDR1 is SGHRS, CDR2 YFSETQ. V lost 4 bases, J lost 2 bases, and 13 bases lay in between. The CDR3 DNA sequence: TGCGCCAGCAGCAGCAACGCTGGGACCTACGAGCAGTACTTC. Protein: CASSSNAGTYEQYF.